This T cell receptor beta chain was captured by sequencing in a study of shared clonotypes between healthy human individuals. It was across several immunoSEQ plates that each subset's genomic DNA was evenly split. In the study's own analysis: Junction-only sequences produced by ImmunoSEQ had no quality scores, so filtering differed. Using immunoSEQ multiplex PCR, the repertoire was profiled, and TCRdb retains in-frame clones only, with some absent. The V and J calls and the clone size are those of that table, but D and trimming were determined from the DNA. The sample yields 450,000 to 600,000 clones, around 79% seen once. This CDR3 has 14 amino acids. CDR1 and CDR2 (germline): MNHEY, SMNVEV (reference sequence). Between the trimmed V and J ends, which lost 3 bases and 5 bases, there was a span of 13 bases.

The clonotype comes from a woman aged 40 to 50 in good health. Some clones in this sample may be carry-over from other donors' samples. Material: PBMCs. The chain couples TRBV27 to TRBJ2-5; TRBD2 is a possible D gene (6 bases). The CDR3 here is CASSLAALAETQYF. The CDR3 region has the DNA TGTGCCAGCAGTTTGGCCGCACTAGCCGAGACCCAGTACTTC.